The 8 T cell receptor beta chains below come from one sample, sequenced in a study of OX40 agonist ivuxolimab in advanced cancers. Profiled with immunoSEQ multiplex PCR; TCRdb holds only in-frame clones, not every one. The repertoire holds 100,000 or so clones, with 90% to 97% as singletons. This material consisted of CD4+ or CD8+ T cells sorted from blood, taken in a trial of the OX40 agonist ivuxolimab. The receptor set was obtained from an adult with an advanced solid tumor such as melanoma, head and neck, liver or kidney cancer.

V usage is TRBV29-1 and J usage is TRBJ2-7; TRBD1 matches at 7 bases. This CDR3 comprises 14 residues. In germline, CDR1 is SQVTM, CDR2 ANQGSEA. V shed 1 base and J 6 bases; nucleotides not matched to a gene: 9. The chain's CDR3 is CSVEGVGTGAEQYF. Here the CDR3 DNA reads TGCAGCGTTGAAGGAGTGGGAACAGGGGCCGAGCAGTACTTC.

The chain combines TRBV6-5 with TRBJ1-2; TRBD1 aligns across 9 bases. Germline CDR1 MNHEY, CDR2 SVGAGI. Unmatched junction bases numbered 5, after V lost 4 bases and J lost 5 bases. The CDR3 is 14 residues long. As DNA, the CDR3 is TGTGCCAGCAGTTCATGGGACAGGGAATATGGCTACACCTTC. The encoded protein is CASSSWDREYGYTF.

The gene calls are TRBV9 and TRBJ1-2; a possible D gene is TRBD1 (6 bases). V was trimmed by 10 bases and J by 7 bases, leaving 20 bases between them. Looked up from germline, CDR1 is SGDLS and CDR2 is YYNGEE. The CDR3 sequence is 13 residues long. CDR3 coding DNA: TGTGCCTCCCAACGGGCAGGGGCCAGTGGCTACACCTTC. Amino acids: CASQRAGASGYTF.

CDR3 nucleotide sequence: TGTGCCAGTAGTATAGAGGTGGGCTACGAGCAGTACTTC. Its translation: CASSIEVGYEQYF. The rearrangement joins TRBV19 to TRBJ2-7; D remains unclear. Deletions cut 0 bases from V and 3 bases from J, with 6 bases between. This CDR3 spans 13 amino acids. Germline CDR1 and CDR2: LNHDA and SQIVND (reference sequence).

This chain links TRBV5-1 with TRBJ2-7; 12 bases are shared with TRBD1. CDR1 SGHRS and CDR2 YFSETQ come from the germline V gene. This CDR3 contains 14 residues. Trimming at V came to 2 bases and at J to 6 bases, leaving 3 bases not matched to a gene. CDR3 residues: CASSLGTGGGEQYF. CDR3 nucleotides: TGCGCCAGCAGCTTAGGGACAGGGGGCGGCGAGCAGTACTTC.

The CDR3 DNA reads TGTGCCAGCAGCCTTTCTCCTGGGGGAGAGATTAGCAATCAGCCCCAGCATTTT. Translated: CASSLSPGGEISNQPQHF. The chain combines TRBV7-9 with TRBJ1-5; D might be TRBD1 (5 bases). The CDR3 has 18 amino acids. The germline V gene has CDR1 SEHNR and CDR2 FQNEAQ (reference sequence). V dropped 5 bases and J dropped 0 bases, with 20 bases sitting between them.

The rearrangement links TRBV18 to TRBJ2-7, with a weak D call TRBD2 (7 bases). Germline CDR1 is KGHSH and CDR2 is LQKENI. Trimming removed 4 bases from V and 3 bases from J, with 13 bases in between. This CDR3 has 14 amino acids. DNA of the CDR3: TGTGCCAGCTCACAACAGGGAGGGGGCTACGAGCAGTACTTC. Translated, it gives CASSQQGGGYEQYF.

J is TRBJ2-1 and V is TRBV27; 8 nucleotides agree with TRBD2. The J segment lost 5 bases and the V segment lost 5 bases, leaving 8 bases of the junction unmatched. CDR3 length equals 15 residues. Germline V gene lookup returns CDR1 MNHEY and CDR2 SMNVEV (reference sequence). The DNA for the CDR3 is TGTGCCAGCAGTACGTCCGGGACTAGTCACAATGAGCAGTTCTTC. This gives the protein CASSTSGTSHNEQFF.